These T cell receptor beta chains were read from a single sample in a study of Graves' ophthalmopathy and Graves' hyperthyroidism. TCRdb recomputed calls from the multiplex PCR reads with MiXCR, one row per CDR3 protein. The sample includes under 350,000 distinct CDR3 sequences, about a sixth of them seen just once. Sequenced sample: peripheral blood. These receptors came from an adult man with Graves' ophthalmopathy. Each CDR3 is given without its conserved first and last residue. Some rows mark clone size as missing; the rest say once, few, many or name a class of expanded clone.

j_call	clone_size	v_call	cdr3_aa
TRBJ2-5	many	TRBV11-2	ASSLDIRASREETQY
TRBJ1-1	many	TRBV7-2	ASSLATEAF
TRBJ1-5	many	TRBV19	ASSVRTGQHQPQH
TRBJ2-7	.	TRBV2	ASRGLAGGREQY
TRBJ2-5	many	TRBV20-1	SAGKTGDPYQETQY
TRBJ1-1	.	TRBV6-1	ATQGAVFAEAF
TRBJ1-5	many	TRBV19	ASSMTGGSNQPQH
TRBJ2-5	many	TRBV20-1	SAVSLAWETQY
TRBJ2-7	many	TRBV28	ASTHQGSRSYEQY
TRBJ1-2	.	TRBV7-2	ASSLAGAYT
TRBJ1-2	many	TRBV19	ASSIGRSNYGYT
TRBJ2-7	many	TRBV5-1	ASSVSGVNRYEQY
TRBJ2-7	once	TRBV19	ASSLSTGGTSYEQY
TRBJ1-5	many	TRBV19	ASSIENDRIYSNQPQH
TRBJ1-1	.	TRBV12-3/TRBV12-4	ASSFLGGSTEAF
TRBJ1-5	many	TRBV6-2/TRBV6-3	ASSYWGGGNQPQH
TRBJ2-5	many	TRBV12-3/TRBV12-4	ASTRTGTTETQY
TRBJ2-7	.	TRBV29-1	SVERQGAGQY
TRBJ1-5	.	TRBV12-3/TRBV12-4	ASSPSSSGRNQPQH
TRBJ2-7	many	TRBV11-2	ASSLDEGGRADSYEQY
TRBJ1-1	many	TRBV29-1	SAGKEDRG
TRBJ2-5	few	TRBV5-4	ASSLVGTSGQETQY
TRBJ1-1	many	TRBV6-2/TRBV6-3	ASSQLSYTEAF
TRBJ1-1	many	TRBV7-3	ASSLAGTNMNTEAF
TRBJ2-5	many	TRBV27	ASSLNSGGQETQY
TRBJ2-7	many	TRBV28	ASSSTRTYEQY
TRBJ1-5	many	TRBV6-2/TRBV6-3	ASREGGGNQPQH
TRBJ2-5	many	TRBV27	ASSSGLRFGETQY
TRBJ2-7	many	TRBV6-2/TRBV6-3	ASSYQDTSYEQY
TRBJ2-7	many	TRBV11-2	ASSLDGRYIIGEQY
TRBJ1-1	many	TRBV6-1	ASRDYTEAF
TRBJ1-5	.	TRBV6-2/TRBV6-3	ASIQRGDRGMASNQPQH
TRBJ2-7	.	TRBV7-9	ASSPDEVEQY
TRBJ2-5	.	TRBV19	ASSILGLEETQY
TRBJ2-2	many	TRBV24-1	ATSDSASGGNTGELF
TRBJ2-7	many	TRBV6-1	ASSDRGSVYEQY
TRBJ2-2	many	TRBV28	ASSLSGYKGDTGELF
TRBJ2-7	many	TRBV7-3	ASSFGGGLGAYEQY
TRBJ1-1	many	TRBV6-1	ASSDPDRANTEAF
TRBJ1-1	many	TRBV10-3	AISPGPRNGGTEAF
TRBJ1-2	many	TRBV7-2	ASSHGQGDYGYT
TRBJ2-2	many	TRBV12-3/TRBV12-4	ASSQTSGSIGELF
TRBJ2-5	many	TRBV4-1	ASSQEGGTAETQY
TRBJ1-2	.	TRBV11-2	ASSLAVTGQYGYT
TRBJ2-6	many	TRBV7-9	ASSLHTSGANVLT